This T cell receptor (beta chain) is from a study of blood T cell repertoires in COVID-19. Study at large: T cells, B-cell-depleted T cells, or PBMCs provided the cDNA or gDNA that served as material.

V shed 1 base and J shed 0 bases, with 5 bases lying between them. The CDR3 is 14 amino acids. Germline V gene sequence: CDR1 SGDLS, CDR2 YYNGEE. Measured with immunoSEQ multiplex PCR; TCRdb has only the in-frame clones, and not every one. This sample has just over 650,000 clones, with approximately 90% found just once. The clonotype was recovered from a woman under 30 with acute or convalescent COVID-19. The chain links TRBV9 to TRBJ1-5; D ambiguous. Sequencing was done on a sample of peripheral blood. The CDR3 DNA is TGTGCCAGCAGCGTAACAGATAGCAATCAGCCCCAGCATTTT. This translates into CASSVTDSNQPQHF.